Listed below are T cell receptor beta chains from one sample, sequenced in a study of graft-versus-host responses after intestinal transplantation. Assay used: immunoSEQ multiplex PCR; TCRdb lists only in-frame clones, some missing. The sample consists of roughly 120,000 clones, roughly nine tenths of them appearing once. No antigen has been identified for these receptors. Specimen: unstimulated CD4+ T cells sorted from spleen or lymph node cells, collected before intestinal transplant. These receptors originate from a human donor who received an intestinal transplant. The CDR3 runs from the conserved cysteine through the conserved F or W. The D gene is left open where the match is weak. The listing skips clone size in some rows; elsewhere it reads once, few, many or a size class.

abundance	j_gene	v_gene	d_gene	CDR3aa	CDR3nt
NA	TRBJ1-1	TRBV9	NA	CASSRTGNRDTEAFF	TGTGCCAGCAGCAGAACAGGGAATCGAGACACTGAAGCTTTCTTT
NA	TRBJ2-7	TRBV6-1	NA	CASGGQPLYEQYF	TGTGCCAGCGGCGGACAGCCCCTCTACGAGCAGTACTTC
NA	TRBJ1-5	TRBV2	TRBD1	CASTGTGAYLGQPQHF	TGTGCCAGCACCGGGACAGGGGCCTACTTGGGTCAGCCCCAGCATTTT
once	TRBJ2-7	TRBV2	TRBD1	CASRGDRFSYEQYF	TGTGCCAGCAGAGGGGACAGATTCTCCTACGAGCAGTACTTC
NA	TRBJ1-1	TRBV18	NA	CASSNHEGMNTEAFF	TGTGCCAGCTCCAACCATGAGGGCATGAACACTGAAGCTTTCTTT
once	TRBJ2-7	TRBV7-6	NA	CASSPTGGGREQYF	TGTGCCAGCAGCCCTACCGGAGGGGGCCGCGAGCAGTACTTC
NA	TRBJ1-6	TRBV12-5	NA	CASGLQQSPYNSPLHF	TGTGCTAGTGGTTTACAACAGAGCCCCTATAATTCACCCCTCCACTTT
NA	TRBJ2-7	TRBV5-4	NA	CASSLDRTYEQYF	TGTGCCAGCAGCTTGGACAGGACCTACGAGCAGTACTTC
NA	TRBJ2-1	TRBV28	TRBD1	CASSTVRGLVNEQFF	TGTGCCAGCAGTACGGTCAGGGGGCTAGTGAATGAGCAGTTCTTC
NA	TRBJ2-2	TRBV7-9	NA	CASSPWRGGAFNTGELFF	TGTGCCAGCAGTCCCTGGCGGGGCGGTGCCTTTAACACCGGGGAGCTGTTTTTT
NA	TRBJ1-1	TRBV30	NA	CAWSLQGLTNTEAFF	TGTGCCTGGTCCCTCCAGGGGCTGACCAACACTGAAGCTTTCTTT
NA	TRBJ2-5	TRBV13	TRBD2	CASSPSGRASFQTQYF	TGTGCCAGCAGCCCTAGCGGGAGGGCCTCTTTTCAGACCCAGTACTTC
NA	TRBJ2-3	TRBV28	NA	CASSFFGTSTDTQYF	TGTGCCAGCAGTTTTTTCGGGACAAGCACAGATACGCAGTATTTT
NA	TRBJ1-5	TRBV7-9	NA	CASSLATGGGNQPQHF	TGTGCCAGCAGCTTAGCAACCGGGGGAGGCAATCAGCCCCAGCATTTT
NA	TRBJ2-5	TRBV5-4	TRBD2	CASSFSGRGQETQYF	TGTGCCAGCAGCTTTAGCGGGAGAGGGCAAGAGACCCAGTACTTC
NA	TRBJ1-5	TRBV7-2	TRBD1	CASSLAQGVTQHF	TGTGCCAGCAGCTTAGCGCAGGGGGTTACCCAGCATTTT
NA	TRBJ1-4	TRBV5-4	TRBD1	CASSFTGGDEKLFF	TGTGCCAGCAGCTTTACAGGGGGAGACGAAAAACTGTTTTTT
NA	TRBJ2-1	TRBV9	TRBD2	CASSLRLAGAREQFF	TGTGCCAGCAGCCTCCGACTAGCGGGGGCCCGTGAGCAGTTCTTC
NA	TRBJ2-3	TRBV18	TRBD2	CASSLRGRALRSTDTQYF	TGTGCCAGCTCACTACGGGGGAGGGCCCTAAGAAGCACAGATACGCAGTATTTT
once	TRBJ2-5	TRBV30	NA	CAWSGGAQETQYF	TGTGCCTGGTCCGGAGGGGCCCAAGAGACCCAGTACTTC
NA	TRBJ2-7	TRBV6-5	NA	CASSYSTGYEQYF	TGTGCCAGCAGTTACTCTACAGGGTACGAGCAGTACTTC
few	TRBJ1-2	TRBV4-1	NA	CASSPTNGYGYTF	TGCGCCAGCAGCCCTACGAACGGCTATGGCTACACCTTC
NA	TRBJ2-7	TRBV7-2	NA	CASSLDPPIEQYF	TGTGCCAGCAGCTTAGATCCCCCTATCGAGCAGTACTTC
NA	TRBJ2-1	TRBV2	NA	CAGIQGEGSNEQFF	TGTGCCGGAATACAGGGGGAGGGTAGTAATGAGCAGTTCTTC
NA	TRBJ2-7	TRBV28	NA	CASSSPGLAYEQYF	TGTGCCAGCAGTTCCCCCGGACTGGCCTACGAGCAGTACTTC
once	TRBJ2-7	TRBV28	NA	CASSPLALPGFIYEQYF	TGTGCCAGCAGCCCGTTGGCTCTTCCAGGATTTATCTACGAGCAGTACTTC
NA	TRBJ2-7	TRBV15	TRBD1	CATSRGLGQVSGEQYF	TGTGCCACCAGCAGGGGGTTAGGACAGGTATCGGGAGAGCAGTACTTC
NA	TRBJ1-1	TRBV9	NA	CASSDRYGVNTEAFF	TGTGCCAGCAGCGATAGATACGGGGTGAACACTGAAGCTTTCTTT
NA	TRBJ1-1	TRBV5-1	NA	CASSSGVTEAFF	TGCGCCAGCAGCTCAGGGGTTACTGAAGCTTTCTTT
NA	TRBJ1-5	TRBV6-5	NA	CASSLGLSNQPQHF	TGTGCCAGCAGCCTGGGCCTTAGCAATCAGCCCCAGCATTTT
NA	TRBJ2-7	TRBV5-4	TRBD2	CASSLGAGVSSYEQYF	TGTGCCAGCAGCTTGGGTGCGGGGGTAAGCTCCTACGAGCAGTACTTC
NA	TRBJ1-1	TRBV28	NA	CASSYPQGTPDTEAFF	TGTGCCAGCAGTTATCCCCAGGGAACGCCGGACACTGAAGCTTTCTTT